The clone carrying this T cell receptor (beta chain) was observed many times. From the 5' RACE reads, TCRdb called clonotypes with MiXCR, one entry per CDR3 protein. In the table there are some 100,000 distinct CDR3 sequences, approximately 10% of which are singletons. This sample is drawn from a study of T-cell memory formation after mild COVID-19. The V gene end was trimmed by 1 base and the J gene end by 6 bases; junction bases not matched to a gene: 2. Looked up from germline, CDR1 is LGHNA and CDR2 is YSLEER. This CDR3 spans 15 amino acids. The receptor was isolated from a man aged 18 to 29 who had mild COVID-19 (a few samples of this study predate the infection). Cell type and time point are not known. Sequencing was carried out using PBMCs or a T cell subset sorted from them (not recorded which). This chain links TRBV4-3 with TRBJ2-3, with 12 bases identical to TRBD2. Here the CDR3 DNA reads TGCGCCAGCAGCCAAGGGACTAGCGGGGCGGATACGCAGTATTTT. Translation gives CASSQGTSGADTQYF.